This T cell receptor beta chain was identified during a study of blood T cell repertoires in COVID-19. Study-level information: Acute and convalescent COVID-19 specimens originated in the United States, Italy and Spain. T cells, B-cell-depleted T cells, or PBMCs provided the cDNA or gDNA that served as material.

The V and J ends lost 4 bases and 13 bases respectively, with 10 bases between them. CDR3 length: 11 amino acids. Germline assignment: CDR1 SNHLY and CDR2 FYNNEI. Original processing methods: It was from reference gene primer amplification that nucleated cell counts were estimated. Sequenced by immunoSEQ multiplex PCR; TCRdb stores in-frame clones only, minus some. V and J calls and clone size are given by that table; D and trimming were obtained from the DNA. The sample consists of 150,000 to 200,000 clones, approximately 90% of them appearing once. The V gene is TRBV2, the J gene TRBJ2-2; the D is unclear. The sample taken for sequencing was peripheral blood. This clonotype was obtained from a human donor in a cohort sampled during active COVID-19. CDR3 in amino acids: CASSGAAALFF. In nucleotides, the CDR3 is TGTGCCAGCAGTGGGGCCGCAGCGCTGTTTTTT.